Shown below are 10 T cell receptor beta chains from a single sample sequenced in a study of cytomegalovirus exposure and HLA in healthy donors. PCR involved 60 Vbeta and 13 Jbeta primers. Clones were sequenced by immunoSEQ multiplex PCR, and TCRdb holds only the in-frame ones, with some missing. The sample carries roughly 190,000 clones, around 85% recorded once. Input material: PBMCs. The receptors here all came from a middle-aged man in good health and CMV-seronegative.

V and J are TRBV7-8 and TRBJ2-7; weak D call: TRBD1 (6 bases). V lost 3 bases to trimming and J lost 0 bases, with 12 bases between them. The CDR3 consists of 15 residues. Germline values: CDR1 SGHVS, CDR2 FQNEAQ. CDR3 loop: CASSFDTGSSYEQYF. For the CDR3, the DNA is TGTGCCAGCAGCTTCGATACAGGGAGCTCCTACGAGCAGTACTTC.

V and J are TRBV10-3 and TRBJ1-3; D may be TRBD1 (5 bases). Germline V lookup: CDR1 ENHRY, CDR2 SYGVKD. V was clipped by 0 bases and J by 4 bases, with 10 bases between them. The CDR3 runs 15 residues. CDR3 sequence (DNA): TGTGCCATCAGTGAGTCCCAGGGATCCGGAAACACCATATATTTT. Translation: CAISESQGSGNTIYF.

V gene TRBV5-1 combines with J gene TRBJ1-1; 10 bases line up with TRBD1. CDR1 and CDR2 (germline): SGHRS, YFSETQ. V was clipped by 2 bases and J by 3 bases; unmatched bases: 1. The CDR3 contains 14 residues. CDR3 coding DNA: TGCGCCAGCAGCTTCGGGACAGGGGACACTGAAGCTTTCTTT. Amino acid sequence: CASSFGTGDTEAFF.

V usage is TRBV18 and J usage is TRBJ2-3, with 9 bases aligning to TRBD1. This CDR3 has 15 amino acids. Trimming removed 6 bases from V and 0 bases from J; junction bases left unmatched: 4. Germline lookup yields CDR1 KGHSH and CDR2 LQKENI. CDR3 bases: TGTGCCAGCTCGCGACAGGGGGTCAGCACAGATACGCAGTATTTT. It codes for CASSRQGVSTDTQYF.

The chain carries TRBV7-9 and TRBJ2-1; a weak D match, TRBD2 (5 bases). The CDR3 is 15 amino acids. Germline loops: CDR1 SEHNR, CDR2 FQNEAQ (reference sequence). V lost 3 bases and J lost 4, with 13 bases in between. CDR3 in DNA: TGTGCCAGCAGCTTGGTTACTGGACTGTACAATGAGCAGTTCTTC. Protein sequence: CASSLVTGLYNEQFF. Looking up the rest from reference TRBV7-9 and TRBJ2-1 gives the full variable domain: DTGVSQNPRHKITKRGQNVTFRCDPISEHNRLYWYRQTLGQGPEFLTYFQNEAQLEKSRLLSDRFSAERPKGSFSTLEIQRTEQGDSAMYLCASSLVTGLYNEQFFGPGTRLTVL.

This clone was counted once. The chain combines TRBV7-2 with TRBJ2-3, with D possibly matching TRBD2 (6 bases). The V and J ends lost 10 bases and 1 base respectively, with 12 bases between them. Germline CDR1 reads SGHTA; CDR2 reads FQGNSA. This CDR3 spans 13 amino acids. CDR3 bases: TGTGCCATCCGGGACTCTCGCACAGATACGCAGTATTTT. Encoded protein: CAIRDSRTDTQYF.

This chain uses TRBV27 with TRBJ2-1, with D possibly being TRBD1 (5 bases). The V end lost 6 bases, the J end lost 7 bases, and 16 bases lay between the germline ends. This CDR3 is built from 14 residues. Germline values: CDR1 MNHEY, CDR2 SMNVEV (reference sequence). DNA of the CDR3: TGTGCCAGCAGCCCCACAGGAAGTGGAAATGAGCAGTTCTTC. Residues: CASSPTGSGNEQFF.

The chain joins TRBV7-9 to TRBJ2-5, with a weak D call TRBD1 (6 bases). The germline CDR1 and CDR2 sequences are SEHNR and FQNEAQ (reference sequence). This CDR3 region has 15 residues. V was cut by 5 bases and J by 5 bases, with 18 bases left in between. This chain's CDR3 is CASSPQGRSGETQYF. In DNA, the CDR3 is TGTGCCAGCAGCCCCCAGGGGCGGAGTGGGGAGACCCAGTACTTC.

V usage is TRBV29-1 and J usage is TRBJ2-5, with 10 bases aligning to TRBD1. Unmatched junction bases numbered 6, after V lost 6 bases and J lost 5 bases. Germline loops: CDR1 SQVTM, CDR2 ANQGSEA. The CDR3 extends over 13 amino acids. Written as DNA, the CDR3 is TGCAGCGTGGTGACAGGGGGCTCGGAGACCCAGTACTTC. Residues: CSVVTGGSETQYF. Complete variable domain (other parts from reference TRBV29-1 and TRBJ2-5): SAVISQKPSRDICQRGTSLTIQCQVDSQVTMMFWYRQQPGQSLTLIATANQGSEATYESGFVIDKFPISRPNLTFSTLTVSNMSPEDSSIYLCSVVTGGSETQYFGPGTRLLVL.

There are a few counts of this clone. The V and J genes are TRBV9 and TRBJ1-2, with D perhaps matching TRBD1 (6 bases). The CDR3 totals 14 residues. V lost 4 bases and J 3 bases, leaving 13 bases between the germline ends. Per germline, CDR1 SGDLS and CDR2 YYNGEE. The CDR3 spells CASSIGTSDYGYTF. The DNA for the CDR3 is TGTGCCAGCAGCATTGGGACATCAGACTATGGCTACACCTTC.